This TCR beta chain is from a study of T cells in Graves' hyperthyroidism and ophthalmopathy. Amplified regions were TCR beta CDR3 sequences from RNA transcripts. HTBI primers were used for first-round RT-PCR of the TCR CDR3. MiXCR was run by TCRdb on the multiplex PCR reads, yielding one entry per CDR3 protein. The table has about 380,000 distinct CDR3 sequences, approximately 15% seen once. In this sample, this clonotype turned up many times. What it binds is not known. Germline assignment: CDR1 MDHEN and CDR2 SYDVKM. V lost 3 bases, J lost 0 bases, and 9 bases stayed unmatched. The CDR3 loop spans 18 amino acids. Study observations and caveats: Patients with ophthalmopathy were separated from those with stable hyperthyroidism by a 13 V-J model.

The clonotype originates from a woman between 55 and 75 years old with Graves' hyperthyroidism. The V and J genes are TRBV28 and TRBJ1-1; 11 bases are shared with TRBD1. The sequenced sample consisted of blood. The chain's CDR3 is CASSFLDRGLKMNTEAFF. The CDR3, as DNA: TGTGCCAGCAGTTTCTTGGACAGGGGGCTGAAAATGAACACTGAAGCTTTCTTT.